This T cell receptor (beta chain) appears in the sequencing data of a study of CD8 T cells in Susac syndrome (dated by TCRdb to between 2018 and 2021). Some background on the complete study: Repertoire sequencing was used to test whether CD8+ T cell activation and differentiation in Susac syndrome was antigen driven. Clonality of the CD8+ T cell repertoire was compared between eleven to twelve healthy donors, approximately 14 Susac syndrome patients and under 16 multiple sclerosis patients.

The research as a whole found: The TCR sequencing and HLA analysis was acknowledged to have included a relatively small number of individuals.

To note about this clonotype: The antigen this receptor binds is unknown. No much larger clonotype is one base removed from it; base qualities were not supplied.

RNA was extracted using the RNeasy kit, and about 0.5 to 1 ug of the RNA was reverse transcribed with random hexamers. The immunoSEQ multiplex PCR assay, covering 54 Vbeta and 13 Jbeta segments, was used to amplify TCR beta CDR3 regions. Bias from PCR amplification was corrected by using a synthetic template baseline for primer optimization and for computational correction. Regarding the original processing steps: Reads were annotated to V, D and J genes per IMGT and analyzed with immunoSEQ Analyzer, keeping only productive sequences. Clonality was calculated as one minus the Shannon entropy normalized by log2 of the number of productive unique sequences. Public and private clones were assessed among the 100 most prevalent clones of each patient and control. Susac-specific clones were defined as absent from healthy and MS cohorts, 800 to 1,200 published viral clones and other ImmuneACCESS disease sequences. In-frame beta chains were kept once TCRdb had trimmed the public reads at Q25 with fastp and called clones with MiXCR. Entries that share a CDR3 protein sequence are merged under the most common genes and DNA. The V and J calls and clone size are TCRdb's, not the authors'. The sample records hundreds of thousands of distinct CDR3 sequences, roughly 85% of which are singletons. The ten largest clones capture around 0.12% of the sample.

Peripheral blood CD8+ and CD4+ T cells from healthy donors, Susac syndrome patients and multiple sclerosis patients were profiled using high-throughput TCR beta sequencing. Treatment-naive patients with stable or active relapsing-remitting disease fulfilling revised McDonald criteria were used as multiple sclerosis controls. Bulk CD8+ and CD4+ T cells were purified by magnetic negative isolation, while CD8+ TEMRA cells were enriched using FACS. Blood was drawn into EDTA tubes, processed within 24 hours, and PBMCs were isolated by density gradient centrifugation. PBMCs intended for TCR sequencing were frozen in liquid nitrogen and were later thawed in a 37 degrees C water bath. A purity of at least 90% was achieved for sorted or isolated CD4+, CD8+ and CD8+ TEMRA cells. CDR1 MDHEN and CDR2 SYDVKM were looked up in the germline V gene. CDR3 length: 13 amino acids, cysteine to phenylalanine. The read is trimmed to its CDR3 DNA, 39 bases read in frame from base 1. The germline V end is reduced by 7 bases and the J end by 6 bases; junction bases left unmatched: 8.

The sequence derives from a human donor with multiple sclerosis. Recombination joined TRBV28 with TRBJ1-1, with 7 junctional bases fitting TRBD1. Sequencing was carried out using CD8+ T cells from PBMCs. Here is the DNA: TGTGCCAGCATGGGCCGGGACAGATCTGAAGCTTTCTTT. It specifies CASMGRDRSEAFF.